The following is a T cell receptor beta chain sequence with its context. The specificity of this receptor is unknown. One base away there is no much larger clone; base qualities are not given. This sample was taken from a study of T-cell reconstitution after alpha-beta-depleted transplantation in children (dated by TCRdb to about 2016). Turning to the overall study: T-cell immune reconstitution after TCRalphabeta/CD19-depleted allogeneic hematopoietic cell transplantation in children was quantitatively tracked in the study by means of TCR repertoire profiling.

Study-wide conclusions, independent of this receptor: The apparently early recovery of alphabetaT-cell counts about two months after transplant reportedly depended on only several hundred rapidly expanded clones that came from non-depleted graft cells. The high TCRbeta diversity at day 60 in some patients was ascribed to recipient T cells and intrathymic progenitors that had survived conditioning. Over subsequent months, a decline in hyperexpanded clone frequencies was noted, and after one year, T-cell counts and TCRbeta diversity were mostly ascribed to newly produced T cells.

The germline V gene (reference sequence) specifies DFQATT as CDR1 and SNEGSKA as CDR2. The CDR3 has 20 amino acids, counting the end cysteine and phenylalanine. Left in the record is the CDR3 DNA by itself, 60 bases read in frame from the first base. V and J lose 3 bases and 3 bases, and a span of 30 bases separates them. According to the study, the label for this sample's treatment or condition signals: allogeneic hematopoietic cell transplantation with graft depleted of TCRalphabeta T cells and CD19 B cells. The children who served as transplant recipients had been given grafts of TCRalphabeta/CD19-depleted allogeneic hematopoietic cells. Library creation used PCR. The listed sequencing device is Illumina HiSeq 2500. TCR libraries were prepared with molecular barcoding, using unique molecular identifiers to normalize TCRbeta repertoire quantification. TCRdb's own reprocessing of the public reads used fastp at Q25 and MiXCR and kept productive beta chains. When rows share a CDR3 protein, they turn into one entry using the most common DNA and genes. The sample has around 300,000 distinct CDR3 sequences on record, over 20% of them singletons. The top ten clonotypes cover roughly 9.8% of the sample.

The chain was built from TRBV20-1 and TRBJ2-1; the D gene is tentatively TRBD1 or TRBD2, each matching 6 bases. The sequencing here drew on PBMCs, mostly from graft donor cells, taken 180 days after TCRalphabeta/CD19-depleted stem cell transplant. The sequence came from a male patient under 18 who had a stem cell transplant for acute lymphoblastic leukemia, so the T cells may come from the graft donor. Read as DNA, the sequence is TGCAGTGCTAGCCTCCGGGGGCAGGGAAAACACCCGGGAAGCTACAATGAGCAGTTCTTC. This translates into CSASLRGQGKHPGSYNEQFF.